These T cell receptor beta chains were read from a single sample in a study of CD4+ T cells in melanoma. Libraries were prepared by immunoSEQ multiplex PCR; TCRdb keeps only in-frame clonotypes and omits some of them. The table shows about 7,100 clones, with 45% to 55% occurring only once. The source material was cells from a culture (not recorded whether cultured in vitro). The receptors were gathered from a human donor with melanoma. The CDR3 runs from the conserved cysteine through the conserved F or W. Fields, in order: J gene, V gene, clone size, D gene, CDR3 protein, CDR3 DNA. The D gene is left open where the match is weak. Clone size is shown for a subset of rows, as once, few, many or a class of expanded clone.

>TRBJ1-5|TRBV6-5|.|.
CASSPTTEGRQPQHF
TGTGCCAGCAGCCCCACTACGGAGGGTCGCCAGCCCCAGCATTTT
>TRBJ2-3|TRBV6-1|.|.
CASSDWRPTTDTQYF
TGTGCCAGCAGTGATTGGCGTCCAACCACAGATACGCAGTATTTT
>TRBJ1-4|TRBV5-4|.|TRBD1
CASSLFGYGTGGEKLFF
TGTGCCAGCAGCCTGTTCGGCTACGGGACAGGGGGAGAAAAACTGTTTTTT
>TRBJ2-5|TRBV27|.|.
CASTPRNQETQYF
TGTGCCAGCACCCCACGAAACCAAGAGACCCAGTACTTC
>TRBJ2-1|TRBV9|.|TRBD2
CASSVEGGGAAVRNEQFF
TGTGCCAGCAGCGTAGAGGGCGGGGGGGCCGCGGTCCGCAATGAGCAGTTCTTC
>TRBJ1-4|TRBV2|few|.
CATNIGGNGEKLFF
TGTGCCACCAATATAGGGGGGAACGGTGAAAAACTGTTTTTT
>TRBJ1-2|TRBV27|few|.
CASSRTVNYGYTF
TGTGCCAGCAGCCGGACGGTTAACTATGGCTACACCTTC
>TRBJ2-5|TRBV6-1|.|.
CASSAGGPTLETQYF
TGTGCCAGCAGTGCCGGGGGGCCAACGTTGGAGACCCAGTACTTC
>TRBJ2-3|TRBV6-6|.|TRBD2
CASSYGRGSTDTQYF
TGTGCCAGCAGTTACGGGCGGGGGAGCACAGATACGCAGTATTTT
>TRBJ2-3|TRBV5-1|.|TRBD1
CASRPHGQGGDTQYF
TGCGCCAGCAGGCCCCACGGACAGGGTGGGGATACGCAGTATTTT
>TRBJ2-6|TRBV5-6|once|.
CASSFGGSGANVLTF
TGTGCCAGCAGCTTCGGCGGCTCTGGGGCCAACGTCCTGACTTTC
>TRBJ1-1|TRBV19|.|.
CASSKAESSEAFF
TGTGCCAGTAGTAAGGCAGAATCGTCTGAAGCTTTCTTT
>TRBJ1-2|TRBV15|.|.
CATSRDKGSYGYTF
TGTGCCACCAGCAGAGATAAGGGCAGTTATGGCTACACCTTC
>TRBJ1-6|TRBV6-5|.|.
CASKSGSYNSPLHF
TGTGCCAGCAAATCGGGGTCCTATAATTCACCCCTCCACTTT
>TRBJ1-3|TRBV19|medium-sized|.
CASSILGASSSGNTIYF
TGTGCCAGTAGTATACTCGGCGCTTCTAGCTCTGGAAACACCATATATTTT
>TRBJ2-1|TRBV5-1|few|TRBD2
CASSLMWASGGNEQFF
TGCGCCAGCAGCTTGATGTGGGCTAGCGGGGGCAATGAGCAGTTCTTC
>TRBJ1-5|TRBV10-3|few|.
CAISLYQPQHF
TGTGCCATCAGTCTTTATCAGCCCCAGCATTTT
>TRBJ1-1|TRBV6-1|.|TRBD1
CASSAGGTEVAAFF
TGTGCCAGCAGTGCAGGGGGCACTGAAGTGGCAGCTTTCTTT
>TRBJ1-1|TRBV11-2|.|TRBD1
CASSPRQGSTEAFF
TGTGCCAGCAGCCCCCGACAGGGGAGCACTGAAGCTTTCTTT
>TRBJ2-3|TRBV9|.|.
CASSVVGAGRDTQYF
TGTGCCAGCAGCGTAGTGGGGGCCGGTAGGGATACGCAGTATTTT
>TRBJ1-4|TRBV5-4|.|.
CASSLGGTNEKLFF
TGTGCCAGCAGCTTAGGGGGAACTAATGAAAAACTGTTTTTT
>TRBJ2-3|TRBV11-2|.|.
CASSPAADRTQYF
TGTGCCAGCAGCCCCGCCGCCGACAGGACGCAGTATTTT
>TRBJ2-3|TRBV11-1|.|TRBD2
CASSRTSGGTDTQYF
TGTGCCAGCAGCAGGACTAGCGGGGGGACAGATACGCAGTATTTT
>TRBJ1-2|TRBV30|.|.
CAWSVRRTAYGYTF
TGTGCCTGGAGTGTACGGAGGACAGCCTATGGCTACACCTTC
>TRBJ1-3|TRBV6-1|few|.
CASTALSGNTIYF
TGTGCCAGTACGGCACTCTCTGGAAACACCATATATTTT
>TRBJ1-6|TRBV2|.|.
CASNRDEGNSPLHF
TGTGCCAGCAATCGGGATGAAGGAAATTCACCCCTCCACTTT